These 14 T cell receptor beta chains came from one sample sequenced in a study of cytomegalovirus exposure and HLA in healthy donors. Primers: 60 Vbeta forward and 13 Jbeta reverse. Produced via immunoSEQ multiplex PCR; TCRdb's table is partial and in-frame only. This table holds around 110,000 clones, 73% found once. Specimen: PBMCs. Every receptor here comes from a woman aged 25-40 years in good health and CMV-seronegative.

This chain links TRBV30 with TRBJ1-1; TRBD1 might be the D (6 bases). The germline gives CDR1 GTSNPN, CDR2 SVGIG (reference sequence). The CDR3 covers 12 residues. The V end lost 5 bases, the J end lost 10 bases, and 17 bases lay between the germline ends. CDR3 in amino acids: CAWDTGPGRAFF. CDR3 bases: TGTGCCTGGGATACAGGGCCGGGGCGAGCTTTCTTT.

In the case of this clone: Other DNA sequences from this sample encode an identical CDR3 as well. The rearrangement joins TRBV27 to TRBJ1-1; D gene uncertain. The V gene's germline CDR1 is MNHEY and CDR2 SMNVEV (reference sequence). This CDR3 comprises 14 residues. Trimming took 5 bases from V and 4 from J, leaving 14 bases between them. The CDR3 DNA is TGTGCCAGCAGTCCCTCGCGGGTGGGCACTGAAGCTTTCTTT. Protein product: CASSPSRVGTEAFF.

The rearrangement uses TRBV4-3 and TRBJ2-1, with 7 bases aligning to TRBD1. The junction had 5 bases not matched to a gene; V was cut back by 0 bases and J by 3 bases. The V gene's germline CDR1 is LGHNA and CDR2 YSLEER. This CDR3 contains 16 residues. The CDR3 nucleotides are TGCGCCAGCAGCCAAGATTACAGGGGTGACTACAATGAGCAGTTCTTC. Its translation: CASSQDYRGDYNEQFF.

The chain carries TRBV19 and TRBJ2-1, with D unresolved. The CDR3 has 14 residues. The germline V gene has CDR1 LNHDA and CDR2 SQIVND (reference sequence). V gave up 0 bases and J gave up 8 bases, with 11 bases separating them. The CDR3 is CASSIDWAGDEQFF. The CDR3 DNA reads TGTGCCAGTAGTATAGATTGGGCAGGCGATGAGCAGTTCTTC.

This chain uses TRBV27 with TRBJ2-6; maybe TRBD1 (6 bases). V lost 0 bases to trimming and J lost 2 bases, with 8 bases between them. Germline V gene sequence: CDR1 MNHEY, CDR2 SMNVEV (reference sequence). CDR3 length equals 16 residues. The CDR3 spells CASSLSWDTGANVLTF. CDR3 in DNA: TGTGCCAGCAGTTTATCGTGGGACACTGGGGCCAACGTCCTGACTTTC. The whole variable domain, filled in from reference TRBV27 and TRBJ2-6, reads EAQVTQNPRYLITVTGKKLTVTCSQNMNHEYMSWYRQDPGLGLRQIYYSMNVEVTDKGDVPEGYKVSRKEKRNFPLILESPSPNQTSLYFCASSLSWDTGANVLTFGAGSRLTVL.

This clone was counted a single time. V usage is TRBV6-1 and J usage is TRBJ2-4; 7 nucleotides line up with TRBD2. There are 14 residues in the CDR3. Germline-derived CDR1 and CDR2 are MNHNS and SASEGT. J lost 1 base, V lost 6 bases, and 3 bases had no gene match. The CDR3 is CASRLGGAKNIQYF. For the CDR3, the DNA is TGTGCCAGCAGGCTCGGGGGGGCCAAAAACATTCAGTACTTC.

This chain uses TRBV6-1 with TRBJ2-7; 7 positions agree with TRBD1. The germline V gene encodes CDR1 MNHNS and CDR2 SASEGT. The length of the CDR3 is 17 residues. Trimming cost V 3 bases and J 2 bases; bases outside gene matches: 13. The DNA for the CDR3 is TGTGCCAGCAGTGATGGCCTTACAGGGGTCCCAGCCTACGAGCAGTACTTC. As protein: CASSDGLTGVPAYEQYF.

This clone was counted only a few times. The CDR3 region is CATSVVTGKQPQHF. In DNA, the CDR3 is TGTGCCACCAGCGTAGTAACAGGGAAGCAGCCCCAGCATTTT. V usage is TRBV15 and J usage is TRBJ1-5; maybe TRBD1 (6 bases). Germline V gene data show CDR1 as LNHNV and CDR2 as YYDKDF (reference sequence). Trimming removed 5 bases from V and 7 bases from J, with 15 bases in between. The CDR3 is 14 residues long.

The chain uses TRBV6-5 and TRBJ1-2, with 10 positions matching TRBD1. CDR1 and CDR2 (germline): MNHEY, SVGAGI. The CDR3 runs 15 residues. V lost 5 bases, J lost 4 bases, and 7 bases stayed unmatched. Here the CDR3 reads CASSTRTGGTYGYTF. CDR3 in DNA: TGTGCCAGCAGTACGAGGACAGGGGGGACCTATGGCTACACCTTC.

This chain joins TRBV7-2 and TRBJ1-4; 8 nucleotides agree with TRBD1. The CDR3 sequence is 13 residues long. V shed 8 bases and J 8 bases; nucleotides not matched to a gene: 7. CDR1 and CDR2 from the germline V gene are SGHTA and FQGNSA. This CDR3 is CASRTGNLEKLFF. Here the CDR3 DNA reads TGTGCCAGCCGGACAGGGAATCTGGAAAAACTGTTTTTT.

The rearrangement joins TRBV30 to TRBJ1-5; TRBD1 agrees at 8 bases. This CDR3 spans 13 amino acids. CDR1 GTSNPN and CDR2 SVGIG come from the germline V gene (reference sequence). Trimming at V came to 5 bases and at J to 4 bases, leaving 4 bases not matched to a gene. The CDR3 bases are TGTGCCTGGGGACAGGGTGGAAATCAGCCCCAGCATTTT. This encodes CAWGQGGNQPQHF. The full variable domain, in which reference TRBV30 and TRBJ1-5 provide the parts outside the CDR3, is SQTIHQWPATLVQPVGSPLSLECTVEGTSNPNLYWYRQAAGRGLQLLFYSVGIGQISSEVPQNLSASRPQDRQFILSSKKLLLSDSGFYLCAWGQGGNQPQHFGDGTRLSIL.

V gene TRBV2 combines with J gene TRBJ2-7; TRBD1 might be the D (6 bases). The CDR3 covers 13 residues. Trimming took 6 bases from V and 5 from J, leaving 14 bases between them. Germline CDR1 SNHLY, CDR2 FYNNEI. The CDR3 spells CASRNRVENEQYF. The DNA for the CDR3 is TGTGCCAGCAGGAACAGGGTTGAGAACGAGCAGTACTTC. The full variable domain, its missing parts supplied by reference TRBV2 and TRBJ2-7, is EPEVTQTPSHQVTQMGQEVILRCVPISNHLYFYWYRQILGQKVEFLVSFYNNEISEKSEIFDDQFSVERPDGSNFTLKIRSTKLEDSAMYFCASRNRVENEQYFGPGTRLTVT.

This clone occurred a few times. The chain combines TRBV18 with TRBJ1-1, with 10 bases identical to TRBD1. J lost 5 bases, V lost 2 bases, and 2 bases had no gene match. This CDR3 region has 14 residues. Per the germline V gene, CDR1 is KGHSH and CDR2 is LQKENI. CDR3 coding DNA: TGTGCCAGCTCACCAGGACAGGGGGAAACTGAAGCTTTCTTT. The encoded protein is CASSPGQGETEAFF.

V usage is TRBV11-2 and J usage is TRBJ1-2, with D uncertain. The germline V gene encodes CDR1 SGHAT and CDR2 FQNNGV. V lost 6 bases to trimming and J lost 2 bases, with 13 bases between them. The CDR3 is 14 amino acids. CDR3 in DNA: TGTGCCAGCAGGGCGAACACAGCAAACTATGGCTACACCTTC. This gives the protein CASRANTANYGYTF.